This T cell receptor beta chain was captured by sequencing in a study of blood T cell repertoires in COVID-19. Study as a whole: T cells, B-cell-depleted T cells, or PBMCs provided the cDNA or gDNA that served as material.

Assay used: immunoSEQ multiplex PCR; TCRdb lists only in-frame clones, some missing. The data show 250,000 or so clones, with roughly nine tenths seen just once and 1.2% held by the top ten. CDR3 size: 17 residues. CDR1 is SGHTS and CDR2 is YDEGEE in the germline V gene. V dropped 0 bases and J dropped 0 bases, with 13 bases sitting between them. Material for sequencing was PBMCs or T cells enriched from blood (not recorded which). The rearrangement uses TRBV5-8 and TRBJ1-3; maybe TRBD1 (6 bases). The sequence derives from a human donor in a cohort exposed to, infected with or recovered from COVID-19 (not recorded which). The donor label of this sample is uncertain. The CDR3 bases are TGTGCCAGCAGCTTGGGAGCAGGGGCCCTCTCTGGAAACACCATATATTTT. Protein product: CASSLGAGALSGNTIYF.